The entry that follows covers one TCR beta chain sequence. At one of its ends the junction is not consistent with the germline gene, which may arise from a read error. TCR alpha and beta CDR3s were amplified from mRNA by semiquantitative ARM-PCR. ARM-PCR used tagged nested gene-specific primers, then communal superprimers for exponential amplification. TCRdb re-analysed the multiplex PCR reads in MiXCR, keeping a single row per CDR3 protein. The table has 10,000 to 15,000 distinct CDR3 sequences, over 60% seen once. This entry is derived from a study of relationships among human T cell subsets. After CD25, CD56 and CD294 bead selections, the flow-through was collected as Th1 cells. Subset-specific monoclonal antibody beads were used to isolate T cell subsets. Sample: CD4+ Th1 cells sorted from blood. The sequence came from a man aged 40-55 years in good health.

CDR3 DNA sequence: TGCGCCAGCAGGCCTACTCGGGACAGCTATGGCTACACCTTC. It translates to CASRPTRDSYGYTF. J is TRBJ1-2 and V is TRBV5-6; 7 bases map to TRBD1. CDR1 and CDR2 (germline): SGHDT, YYEEEE. The CDR3 sequence is 14 residues long.